A selection of T cell receptor beta chains follows, all from one sample in a study of CD8+CD57+ T cells in acquired aplastic anemia. TCRdb re-called the reads with MiXCR, one entry per CDR3 protein. The data show fewer than 200,000 distinct CDR3 sequences, approximately 52% seen once. The specimen sequenced was sorted CD4+, CD8+, or CD8+CD57+ T cells (not recorded which) from PBMCs. The receptors were gathered from a human donor with aplastic anemia. Each CDR3 is given without its conserved first and last residue.

cdr3_length v_call cdr3_aa
11 TRBV7-2 ARSTGNTGELF
13 TRBV10-1 ASSGERGDSYEQY
9 TRBV14 ASSRLDTQY
12 TRBV15 ATGEWGSNQPQH
10 TRBV2 ASRQGGHEQF
12 TRBV6-5 ASSYLDRIYEQY
13 TRBV12-5 ASGLVGGIGDEQY
14 TRBV5-6 ASSLYWPRDTYGYT
14 TRBV7-9 ASRGTSGGYTDTQY
13 TRBV10-3 AISATGTGSQPQH
13 TRBV6-4 ASSDSFNGANVLT
15 TRBV5-1 ASRWDRVFSGANVLT
11 TRBV20-1 SGRSSGGSPLH
11 TRBV7-9 ASSPGVTYERY
15 TRBV19 ASSISGDPSRNTEAF
11 TRBV7-6 ASSLGLGNEQF
10 TRBV9 ASSVGDTEAF
11 TRBV15 ATSLEKQSGYT
12 TRBV14 ASSPRQRTDTQY
11 TRBV24-1 ATSDWQGIEQF
10 TRBV29-1 SVDRGNTEAF
12 TRBV12-3/TRBV12-4 ASSWDTSTGELF
16 TRBV20-1 SARYYRVWGAPLYEQY
12 TRBV6-1 ASSPDTGANVLT
15 TRBV2 ASSYSALAGVYNEQF
15 TRBV9 ASSEGPTGAGANVLT
14 TRBV12-3/TRBV12-4 ASTEQGQKPYNGQF
13 TRBV5-4 ASSLEQGASYEQY
12 TRBV5-1 ASSPGQGADGYT
12 TRBV30 AWSLGGGGREQY
15 TRBV19 ASRKTGLGLAGYEQY
13 TRBV15 ATSRDASDQETQY
14 TRBV5-1 ASSLQYRDRSTEAF
13 TRBV11-1 ASSRYRGSKNIQY
14 TRBV6-1 ASSSRASGNTGELF
13 TRBV7-9 ASSPHRAGGTEAF
10 TRBV12-3/TRBV12-4 ASSSVGDTQY
11 TRBV15 ASSFNGQETQY
13 TRBV10-3 AIRRDRDSRFPIY
12 TRBV25-1 ASSDSTSGPEQF
10 TRBV29-1 SVEDPPDTQY
10 TRBV7-8 ASSSGDEKLF
13 TRBV19 ASSLGGELSTEAF
10 TRBV9 ARDPFGETQY
11 TRBV6-1 ASSEAKGQRAF
13 TRBV15 ATSRDGDSNQPQH
13 TRBV7-3 ASSARGYRSYEQY
11 TRBV19 ATGTTNTGELF
11 TRBV6-1 ASSGQGHNEQF
13 TRBV19 ASSVILQEPYGYT
11 TRBV30 AWSVWAGQTQY
10 TRBV25-1 ASSKGTDTQY
11 TRBV20-1 SASRPEGTEAF
12 TRBV11-2 ASGLAGGPCEQY
13 TRBV20-1 SARKAASYQETQY
11 TRBV29-1 SVETGSGEKLF
10 TRBV28 ASIELNTEAF
14 TRBV19 ASRGSGGPSYNEQF
11 TRBV10-3 ATRQGQASPLH